Following are 23 T cell receptor beta chains from one sample sequenced in a study of blood T cell repertoires in COVID-19. Some clones are missing from TCRdb's copy, which holds only in-frame ones; the method was immunoSEQ multiplex PCR. The data hold more than 70,000 clones, with approximately 88% observed a single time. Sequencing was done on a sample of peripheral blood. The source is a man aged 45-65 years with active COVID-19.

The chain employs TRBV5-5 and TRBJ2-5; D might be TRBD1 (5 bases). V lost 4 bases and J 4 bases, leaving 17 bases between the germline ends. The CDR3 is 15 residues long. The germline V gene encodes CDR1 SGHKS and CDR2 YYEKEE (reference sequence). CDR3 protein: CASSRGVLSGETQYF. The DNA for the CDR3 is TGTGCCAGCAGCAGGGGCGTTTTATCAGGAGAGACCCAGTACTTC.

The chain recombines TRBV6-2 or TRBV6-3 with TRBJ1-1, with TRBD1 matching 9 bases. Looked up from germline, CDR1 is MNHEY and CDR2 is SVGEGT. The CDR3 sequence is 17 residues long. The V and J ends lost 2 bases and 4 bases, in that order; junction bases with no gene match: 11. CDR3: CASSYPTLQDRGTEAFF. CDR3 nucleotides: TGTGCCAGCAGTTACCCAACATTACAGGACAGGGGCACTGAAGCTTTCTTT.

This chain joins TRBV2 and TRBJ1-5; TRBD1 is a possible D gene (5 bases). The CDR3 is 12 amino acids. Germline CDR1 SNHLY, CDR2 FYNNEI. The V gene lost 4 bases and the J gene lost 10 bases, with 11 bases spanning the gap. The CDR3 DNA reads as TGTGCCAGCAGTGCGCAAGGACAACCCCAGCATTTT. It yields the protein CASSAQGQPQHF.

The V and J genes are TRBV15 and TRBJ2-3, with D uncertain. Germline loops: CDR1 LNHNV, CDR2 YYDKDF (reference sequence). The V end lost 0 bases, the J end lost 2 bases, and 12 bases lay between the germline ends. The CDR3 is 16 amino acids. CDR3: CATSRDGSGHTDTQYF. Here the CDR3 DNA reads TGTGCCACCAGCAGAGACGGGTCGGGTCACACAGATACGCAGTATTTT.

The V call is TRBV6-5, the J call TRBJ1-6; TRBD1 is a possible D gene (5 bases). Germline-derived CDR1 and CDR2 are MNHEY and SVGAGI. With 0 bases removed from V and 7 bases from J, the gap between germline ends came to 10 bases. The CDR3 runs 15 residues. Here the CDR3 DNA reads TGTGCCAGCAGTTACTCGCCCAGGGAAAATTCACCCCTCCACTTT. It translates to CASSYSPRENSPLHF.

This clone was seen at least ten times. This sequence joins TRBV6-4 and TRBJ2-3; TRBD2 matches at 8 bases. J was trimmed by 1 base and V by 3 bases; bases with no gene match: 0. CDR3 length: 14 residues. The germline gives CDR1 MRHNA, CDR2 SNTAGT. CDR3 in amino acids: CASSERGGTDTQYF. As DNA, the CDR3 is TGTGCCAGCAGTGAGCGGGGGGGCACAGATACGCAGTATTTT.

V is TRBV5-1 and J is TRBJ1-1; possible D gene TRBD1, 6 bases. The CDR3 has 17 residues. V was shortened by 3 bases and J by 0 bases, with 18 bases between the two germline ends. Per germline, CDR1 SGHRS and CDR2 YFSETQ. The CDR3 reads CASSSGAGRDVNTEAFF. CDR3 coding DNA: TGCGCCAGCAGCTCGGGGGCAGGGAGGGATGTGAACACTGAAGCTTTCTTT.

This chain links TRBV19 with TRBJ1-5; 9 nucleotides align to TRBD1. CDR3 length equals 16 residues. The V gene end was trimmed by 5 bases and the J gene end by 7 bases; junction bases not matched to a gene: 12. Germline V gene sequence: CDR1 LNHDA, CDR2 SQIVND (reference sequence). Here the CDR3 reads CASSPPTGGLVQPQHF. CDR3 nucleotide sequence: TGTGCCAGTAGTCCCCCGACAGGGGGGTTGGTCCAGCCCCAGCATTTT.

V gene TRBV11-3 combines with J gene TRBJ2-1; TRBD2 matches 12 bases. The CDR3 loop spans 19 amino acids. Germline V gives CDR1 SGHNT, CDR2 YENEEA. V shed 11 bases, J shed 0 bases, and the junction held 17 bases outside the gene matches. The chain's CDR3 is CAPRLGLAGGPGSYNEQFF. CDR3 nucleotides: TGTGCCCCCCGCTTAGGTCTAGCGGGGGGGCCGGGCTCCTACAATGAGCAGTTCTTC.

The chain is built from TRBV7-9 and TRBJ1-3, with 9 nucleotides matching TRBD1. Germline CDR1 SEHNR, CDR2 FQNEAQ (reference sequence). The CDR3 covers 15 residues. Germline trimming cut 1 base from V and 4 bases from J; bases unmatched to any gene: 2. CDR3 DNA sequence: TGTGCCAGCAGCTTAGAGGGACAGGGAGGAAACACCATATATTTT. The encoded protein is CASSLEGQGGNTIYF.

The V gene is TRBV30, the J gene TRBJ1-6; TRBD1 matches 10 bases. CDR1 GTSNPN and CDR2 SVGIG come from the germline V gene (reference sequence). The V and J ends lost 5 bases and 4 bases, in that order; junction bases with no gene match: 5. The CDR3 is 15 residues long. The CDR3 DNA reads as TGTGCCTGGGAACCGGGACAGGGGTATAATTCACCCCTCCACTTT. Its protein is CAWEPGQGYNSPLHF.

In this sample, this clone turned up a few times. The CDR3 DNA follows: TGTGCCAGCAGCTTGGGGGGGACAGGGCGCCAGCCCCAGCATTTT. Amino acid sequence: CASSLGGTGRQPQHF. The rearrangement links TRBV5-6 to TRBJ1-5, with 9 bases aligning to TRBD1. Germline V gene lookup returns CDR1 SGHDT and CDR2 YYEEEE. V dropped 0 bases and J dropped 7; count of bases not matched to a gene: 5. The CDR3 length is 15 residues.

J is TRBJ1-3 and V is TRBV6-6; TRBD1 might be the D (6 bases). Trimming stripped 5 bases from V and 7 bases from J, with 24 bases between. CDR1 is MNHNY and CDR2 is SVGAGI in the germline V gene (reference sequence). CDR3 size: 17 residues. CDR3 sequence (DNA): TGTGCCAGCAGTCCGCGCAGGCCCGGGACGAGGGGGAACACCATATATTTT. This sequence encodes CASSPRRPGTRGNTIYF.

The chain recombines TRBV5-4 with TRBJ1-1, with D perhaps matching TRBD1 (6 bases). The CDR3 is 16 amino acids. CDR1 and CDR2 from the germline V gene are SGHNT and YYREEE (reference sequence). V was clipped by 4 bases and J by 4 bases, with 20 bases between them. CDR3 sequence: CASSPSWGQVGTEAFF. The CDR3 DNA follows: TGTGCCAGCAGCCCATCATGGGGGCAGGTGGGCACTGAAGCTTTCTTT.

This rearrangement joins TRBV4-3 to TRBJ2-7; possibly TRBD1 for D (5 bases). The germline gives CDR1 LGHNA, CDR2 YSLEER. The CDR3 has 14 residues. V lost 2 bases to trimming and J lost 2 bases, with 10 bases between them. The CDR3 is CASSQSGQAYEQYF. CDR3 bases: TGCGCCAGCAGCCAATCAGGGCAGGCCTACGAGCAGTACTTC.

The chain joins TRBV10-3 to TRBJ1-5; D gene unclear. Looked up from germline, CDR1 is ENHRY and CDR2 is SYGVKD. The CDR3 has 13 amino acids. The V and J ends lost 4 bases and 10 bases respectively, with 14 bases between them. The CDR3 is CAISVSGVQPQHF. The CDR3 DNA reads TGTGCCATCAGTGTCTCGGGAGTTCAACCCCAGCATTTT.

The chain joins TRBV27 to TRBJ2-2, with a tentative D call TRBD1 (6 bases). With 4 bases removed from V and 1 base from J, the gap between germline ends came to 13 bases. The CDR3 is 16 residues long. Germline V gene sequence: CDR1 MNHEY, CDR2 SMNVEV (reference sequence). This CDR3 reads CASSSAKDRNTGELFF. CDR3 bases: TGTGCCAGCAGTTCCGCGAAGGACAGGAACACCGGGGAGCTGTTTTTT.

The V call is TRBV11-2, the J call TRBJ1-2, with D possibly being TRBD1 (5 bases). CDR3 length: 15 residues. Trimming pared 4 bases from V and 0 bases from J, leaving 12 bases between. CDR1 SGHAT and CDR2 FQNNGV come from the germline V gene. The CDR3 here is CASSSNRFPNYGYTF. CDR3 nucleotides: TGTGCCAGCAGCTCCAACAGGTTTCCTAACTATGGCTACACCTTC. Combining the CDR3 with reference TRBV11-2 and TRBJ1-2 gives the whole variable domain EAGVAQSPRYKIIEKRQSVAFWCNPISGHATLYWYQQILGQGPKLLIQFQNNGVVDDSQLPKDRFSAERLKGVDSTLKIQPAKLEDSAVYLCASSSNRFPNYGYTFGSGTRLTVV.

The rearrangement joins TRBV7-2 to TRBJ2-3, with 11 bases matching TRBD2. V shed 0 bases and J 6 bases; nucleotides not matched to a gene: 8. Per germline, CDR1 SGHTA and CDR2 FQGNSA. The CDR3 loop spans 17 amino acids. CDR3 DNA sequence: TGTGCCAGCAGCTTAGCCCTAGCGGGAGGACCACAGGATACGCAGTATTTT. Residues: CASSLALAGGPQDTQYF.

The chain links TRBV21-1 to TRBJ2-2; the table's D call, TRBD2, was not checked against the DNA. TRBV21-1 is annotated as a pseudogene. The CDR3 loop spans 14 amino acids. The CDR3 coding sequence is TGTGCCAGCAGCACCCTTCTTCTGACCGGGGAGCTGTTTTTT. Its protein product is CASSTLLLTGELFF.

The chain couples TRBV5-1 to TRBJ1-4, with 7 bases aligning to TRBD1. V gave up 2 bases and J gave up 8 bases; unmatched junction bases: 6. The CDR3 is 14 residues long. Looked up from germline, CDR1 is SGHRS and CDR2 is YFSETQ. The DNA of the CDR3 is TGCGCCAGCAGCTTCGGAGGGGGCGAGGAAAAACTGTTTTTT. Protein product: CASSFGGGEEKLFF. Together with reference TRBV5-1 and TRBJ1-4, the CDR3 gives the full variable domain: KAGVTQTPRYLIKTRGQQVTLSCSPISGHRSVSWYQQTPGQGLQFLFEYFSETQRNKGNFPGRFSGRQFSNSRSEMNVSTLELGDSALYLCASSFGGGEEKLFFGSGTQLSVL.

The chain combines TRBV28 with TRBJ2-7, with D possibly TRBD2 on 6 matching bases. The CDR3 consists of 14 residues. V was shortened by 7 bases and J by 1 base, with 14 bases between the two germline ends. The germline CDR1 and CDR2 sequences are MDHEN and SYDVKM. CDR3 DNA sequence: TGTGCCAGCACCGGGGGAGCCCGGTCCTACGAGCAGTACTTC. Protein product: CASTGGARSYEQYF. The whole variable domain, filled in from reference TRBV28 and TRBJ2-7, reads DVKVTQSSRYLVKRTGEKVFLECVQDMDHENMFWYRQDPGLGLRLIYFSYDVKMKEKGDIPEGYSVSREKKERFSLILESASTNQTSMYLCASTGGARSYEQYFGPGTRLTVT.

The rearrangement joins TRBV6-5 to TRBJ1-6, with D possibly being TRBD1 (5 bases). This CDR3 spans 14 amino acids. In germline, CDR1 is MNHEY, CDR2 SVGAGI. The V end was cut by 2 bases, the J end by 7 bases, with 9 bases between. The CDR3 DNA is TGTGCCAGCAGTTACGCAGGGCGAAATTCACCCCTCCACTTT. Translation gives CASSYAGRNSPLHF.